This TCR beta chain was obtained from a study of T-cell memory formation after mild COVID-19. This clonotype was found a few times. One entry per CDR3 protein results from TCRdb running MiXCR on the 5' RACE reads. The data show approximately 150,000 distinct CDR3 sequences, with more than 12% seen just once and over 12% held by the top ten. This CDR3 region has 15 residues. Germline CDR1 is SGHVS and CDR2 is FQNEAQ. V gave up 1 base and J gave up 5 bases; unmatched junction bases: 6. V usage is TRBV7-8 and J usage is TRBJ2-7; 9 nucleotides line up with TRBD1. Sample: PBMCs or a T cell subset sorted from them (not recorded which). This sequence was found in an adult woman who had mild COVID-19 (a few samples of this study predate the infection). Cell type and time point are not known. CDR3 sequence (DNA): TGTGCCAGCAGCTTAGTTGGACAGGGGTTAAACGAGCAGTACTTC. Protein: CASSLVGQGLNEQYF.